This entry lists 15 T cell receptor beta chains sequenced from one sample in a study of blood T cell repertoires in COVID-19. TCRdb's table, derived via immunoSEQ multiplex PCR, lists solely in-frame clones and lacks some. The top ten hold 3% to 5% of the sample, which has fewer than 400,000 clones, 90% to 95% seen once. Sequenced sample: PBMCs or T cells enriched from blood (not recorded which). The receptors stem from a woman in her thirties who had been exposed to COVID-19.

J is TRBJ2-1 and V is TRBV28, with D perhaps TRBD2 (6 bases). Germline V gives CDR1 MDHEN, CDR2 SYDVKM. This CDR3 contains 13 residues. V was clipped by 5 bases and J by 7 bases, with 12 bases between them. The CDR3 is CASSLGTPNEQFF. In DNA, the CDR3 is TGTGCCAGCAGTCTCGGGACTCCGAATGAGCAGTTCTTC.

The count of this clone is one. The chain uses TRBV18 and TRBJ1-6; 7 bases align to TRBD1. The J segment lost 6 bases and the V segment lost 2 bases, leaving 7 bases of the junction unmatched. The CDR3 length is 16 residues. The germline CDR1 and CDR2 sequences are KGHSH and LQKENI. CDR3 residues: CASSPTGVGGNSPLHF. The CDR3 nucleotides read TGTGCCAGCTCACCAACAGGGGTAGGTGGTAATTCACCCCTCCACTTT.

V and J are TRBV4-1 and TRBJ1-6; 9 bases agree with TRBD1. V was clipped by 7 bases and J by 4 bases; unmatched bases: 5. The germline gives CDR1 MGHRA, CDR2 YSYEKL. There are 15 residues in the CDR3. The CDR3 DNA reads TGCGCCAGCACCTCGGGACAGGGTTATAATTCACCCCTCCACTTT. Translation: CASTSGQGYNSPLHF.

The V gene is TRBV7-6, the J gene TRBJ1-1; no firm D call. CDR3 length: 16 residues. Germline V gene sequence: CDR1 SGHVS, CDR2 FNYEAQ. Between the trimmed V and J ends, which lost 7 bases and 0 bases, there was a span of 18 bases. CDR3 DNA: TGTGCCAGCACGCTAAAAGCGTCGACGATGAACACTGAAGCTTTCTTT. This translates into CASTLKASTMNTEAFF.

The chain uses TRBV5-4 and TRBJ2-3; 7 bases fit TRBD1. Germline loops: CDR1 SGHNT, CDR2 YYREEE (reference sequence). The junction had 8 bases not matched to a gene; V was cut back by 4 bases and J by 0 bases. This CDR3 comprises 16 residues. The CDR3 coding sequence is TGTGCCAGCAGCCACCCCAGGGGGTACAGCACAGATACGCAGTATTTT. Its protein is CASSHPRGYSTDTQYF. Supplemented by reference TRBV5-4 and TRBJ2-3, the full variable domain reads ETGVTQSPTHLIKTRGQQVTLRCSSQSGHNTVSWYQQALGQGPQFIFQYYREEENGRGNFPPRFSGLQFPNYSSELNVNALELDDSALYLCASSHPRGYSTDTQYFGPGTRLTVL.

This chain links TRBV7-9 with TRBJ2-1; TRBD2 might be the D (5 bases). Germline V gene sequence: CDR1 SEHNR, CDR2 FQNEAQ (reference sequence). Trimming shortened V by 5 bases and J by 6 bases, and 17 bases separated the two germline ends. The CDR3 has 15 amino acids. The CDR3 spells CASSKDGNLANEQFF. The CDR3 nucleotides are TGTGCCAGCAGCAAGGACGGGAACCTGGCCAATGAGCAGTTCTTC.

V usage is TRBV15 and J usage is TRBJ1-2; D might be TRBD1 (5 bases). CDR3 length: 14 residues. Per the germline V gene, CDR1 is LNHNV and CDR2 is YYDKDF (reference sequence). The ends were cut back, 1 base at V and 8 bases at J, with 14 bases in the middle. The CDR3 protein is CATSRGAASGGYTF. DNA for the CDR3: TGTGCCACCAGCAGAGGTGCAGCTTCAGGGGGCTACACCTTC.

About this clone itself: The same CDR3 also results from other DNA sequences found in this sample. The chain couples TRBV10-3 to TRBJ2-3; 11 nucleotides align to TRBD2. Germline values: CDR1 ENHRY, CDR2 SYGVKD. Trimming cost V 9 bases and J 3 bases; bases outside gene matches: 2. The CDR3 runs to 13 residues. CDR3 DNA sequence: TGTGCCATTTTAGCGGGGGGGACAGATACGCAGTATTTT. This translates into CAILAGGTDTQYF.

The chain links TRBV11-2 to TRBJ2-2, with 7 positions matching TRBD2. With 5 bases clipped from V and 5 bases from J, the junction kept 8 bases outside the gene matches. The CDR3 has 15 residues. Germline V gene sequence: CDR1 SGHAT, CDR2 FQNNGV. The CDR3 reads CASSPRGGWTGELFF. Here the CDR3 DNA reads TGTGCCAGCAGCCCGCGCGGGGGTTGGACCGGGGAGCTGTTTTTT.

The J gene is TRBJ1-2, the V gene TRBV7-2; 7 nucleotides line up with TRBD1. Germline V gives CDR1 SGHTA, CDR2 FQGNSA. This CDR3 contains 17 residues. Losses at the gene ends were 7 bases for V and 4 bases for J; bases not matched to a gene: 18. The DNA for the CDR3 is TGTGCCAGCACCAAAGGGGGCTCCTTCTCCTTGCTCTATGGCTACACCTTC. Residues: CASTKGGSFSLLYGYTF.

V gene TRBV27 combines with J gene TRBJ1-1, with unresolved D. Trimming took 2 bases from V and 5 from J, leaving 15 bases between them. The CDR3 sequence is 15 residues long. Germline V lookup: CDR1 MNHEY, CDR2 SMNVEV (reference sequence). CDR3 bases: TGTGCCAGCAGTTTAACTCCCGGGGTCGGGACTGAAGCTTTCTTT. This codes for CASSLTPGVGTEAFF.

This clone is a singleton in its sample. The V call is TRBV29-1, the J call TRBJ2-5; 7 nucleotides agree with TRBD1. V lost 6 bases to trimming and J lost 5 bases; unmatched junction nucleotides: 6. Germline-derived CDR1 and CDR2 are SQVTM and ANQGSEA. The CDR3 runs 12 residues. The CDR3 nucleotides read TGCAGCGTCACGACAGGGTGGGAGACCCAGTACTTC. Amino acid sequence: CSVTTGWETQYF.

This chain uses TRBV5-6 with TRBJ1-4, with no clear D. Germline V gives CDR1 SGHDT, CDR2 YYEEEE. Between the trimmed V and J ends, which lost 1 base and 0 bases, there was a span of 4 bases. CDR3 length equals 14 residues. CDR3 coding DNA: TGTGCCAGCAGCTTGTACTCAACTAATGAAAAACTGTTTTTT. Protein product: CASSLYSTNEKLFF. Variable domain in full (rest from reference TRBV5-6 and TRBJ1-4): DAGVTQSPTHLIKTRGQQVTLRCSPKSGHDTVSWYQQALGQGPQFIFQYYEEEERQRGNFPDRFSGHQFPNYSSELNVNALLLGDSALYLCASSLYSTNEKLFFGSGTQLSVL.

This clone was recorded only once. The chain has TRBV12-5 and TRBJ2-5; 9 bases are shared with TRBD1. The V segment lost 5 bases and the J segment 5 bases; nucleotides outside the gene matches: 12. CDR1 and CDR2 (germline): LGHNT, FRNRAP. The CDR3 totals 16 residues. In nucleotides, the CDR3 is TGTGCTAGTGGTCCCGGAGGACAGGGGACTTGGGAGACCCAGTACTTC. The encoded protein is CASGPGGQGTWETQYF.

In DNA, the CDR3 is TGCGCCAGCAGCCAAGCTTACAGGGCCGAGGCTGGAAACACCATATATTTT. This translates into CASSQAYRAEAGNTIYF. V and J are TRBV4-1 and TRBJ1-3; D possibly corresponds to TRBD1 (6 bases). V lost 1 base to trimming and J lost 2 bases, with 15 bases between them. The CDR3 contains 17 residues. Germline V gene lookup returns CDR1 MGHRA and CDR2 YSYEKL.